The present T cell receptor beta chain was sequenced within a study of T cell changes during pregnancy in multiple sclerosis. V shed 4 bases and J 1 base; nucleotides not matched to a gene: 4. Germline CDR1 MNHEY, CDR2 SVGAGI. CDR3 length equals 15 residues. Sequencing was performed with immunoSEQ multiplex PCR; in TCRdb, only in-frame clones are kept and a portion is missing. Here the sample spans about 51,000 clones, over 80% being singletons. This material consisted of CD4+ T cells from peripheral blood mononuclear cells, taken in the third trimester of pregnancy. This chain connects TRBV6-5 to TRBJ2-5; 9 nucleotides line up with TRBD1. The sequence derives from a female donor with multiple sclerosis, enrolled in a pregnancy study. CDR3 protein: CASSSRDRAQETQYF. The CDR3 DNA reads TGTGCCAGCAGTTCCCGGGACAGGGCCCAAGAGACCCAGTACTTC.